This T cell receptor beta chain was found in a study of cytotoxic CD8 clonotypes in ibrutinib-treated CLL. Study at large: Among the patients, 11 presented as relapsed/refractory and 15 as treatment-naive; 17 to 18 showed unmutated IGHV.

About this clone itself: No antigen is known for it. The same CDR3 also results from other DNA sequences found in this sample.

This CDR3 is built from 13 residues. The V end lost 3 bases, the J end lost 6 bases, and 8 bases lay between the germline ends. Germline CDR1 and CDR2: MNHNY and SVGAGI (reference sequence). Whole-study results and caveats: Public clonotypes, found uncommonly, either contracted or stayed stable on treatment.

The data were produced by immunoSEQ multiplex PCR, yet TCRdb's version contains in-frame clones alone and is incomplete. The table includes 150,000 or so clones, 88% detected once. The source was PBMCs, collected at disease progression, from a patient treated with ibrutinib. This TCR was sampled from a human donor with chronic lymphocytic leukemia. This sequence joins TRBV6-6 and TRBJ2-2; D perhaps matches TRBD2 (6 bases). CDR3 loop: CASSYGGAGELFF. Here the CDR3 DNA reads TGTGCCAGCAGTTATGGCGGGGCCGGGGAGCTGTTTTTT.